This TCR beta chain was identified during a study of blood T cell repertoires in COVID-19 (dated by TCRdb to the early 2020s). Turning to the overall study: The collaborator samples originated in the United States, Italy and Spain and spanned the acute and convalescent phases of COVID-19. The material from the prospective study consisted of cDNA or gDNA derived from T cells, B-cell-depleted T cells, or PBMCs. The dataset comprised deeply sampled blood TCRbeta repertoires from subjects exposed to, actively infected with, or recovered from COVID-19. The repertoires were released in a freely available public database meant as a resource for research on the immune response to SARS-CoV-2. The samples were drawn from two sources: the first 160 participants of the ongoing ImmuneRACE study, and fewer than 1,500 subjects contributed by 6 global collaborators. Sample metadata almost always included a de-identified subject ID, COVID-19 status, age in years and sex. HLA class I and class II types, where available, came from metadata supplied by the sample provider rather than from assay-based typing.

CDR1 LNHDA and CDR2 SQIVND were looked up in the germline V gene (reference sequence). At the junction V is shortened by 5 bases and J by 5 bases, with 12 bases in between. There are 14 amino acids in the CDR3, from cysteine to phenylalanine inclusive. The sequence is cut down to CDR3 DNA, 42 bases in frame from base 1. As for this clone: Its target antigen remains unknown. Base qualities are not recorded, but no much larger clone differs from it by a single base.

General study outcomes and caveats: Clinical and demographic metadata were provided uncurated, with the amount varying by source and participant.

TCRbeta CDR3 regions were amplified from genomic DNA by means of the immunoSEQ Assay, a bias-controlled multiplex PCR. Concerning the study's data processing: Nucleated cell counts per sample were estimated from amplification of reference gene primers within the assay. Sequence reads were collapsed and filtered to measure the absolute abundance of every unique TCRbeta CDR3 rearrangement. For each sample, productive Simpson clonality was calculated by taking the square root of Simpson's diversity index across productive rearrangements. As stored in TCRdb, this immuneACCESS dataset retains in-frame rearrangements with V and J assigned. A fraction of the clones does not appear; measured against another copy, unresolved V genes explain less than half of the discrepancy, and the remainder lacks a known reason. V and J calls and clone size are as listed in that table; D and trimming were resolved from the DNA. This sample holds about 110,000 clones; 60% to 85% were observed only once. About 4.5% of the sample is held by the ten biggest clonotypes.

The collaborating institutions used their own protocols to collect whole blood in K2EDTA tubes. For TCRbeta analysis, collaborator samples were shipped as frozen whole blood, as isolated PBMCs, or as DNA extracted from either sample type. This chain joins TRBV19 to TRBJ2-2, with TRBD1 tentatively as D gene (5 bases match). Sequencing input: peripheral blood. The clonotype comes from a man between 65 and 85 years old with acute or convalescent COVID-19. The CDR3 protein sequence reads: CASSVRGETGELFF. At the DNA level, the sequence is TGTGCCAGTAGTGTAAGGGGTGAAACCGGGGAGCTGTTTTTT.